This T cell receptor beta chain is drawn from a study of Graves' ophthalmopathy and Graves' hyperthyroidism (dated by TCRdb to about 2018). Broadly, across the study: Hyperthyroidism was considered stable if no progression to ophthalmopathy occurred within 18 months of follow-up. In roughly six hyperthyroidism patients, T-cell repertoires of thyroid tissue and blood were compared. In total, some 130 blood samples were TCR-sequenced: roughly 45 ophthalmopathy, roughly 80 hyperthyroidism and some 17 hyperthyroidism-to-ophthalmopathy patients. Following sampling, methimazole starting at 30 mg daily was administered to hyperthyroidism patients, and high-dose intravenous methylprednisolone was administered to ophthalmopathy patients. The study used signatures of the TCR beta repertoire to tell Graves' ophthalmopathy apart from Graves' hyperthyroidism and to predict which patients would progress to ophthalmopathy. The independent validation cohort included 18 hyperthyroidism patients plus 17 patients who later progressed from hyperthyroidism to ophthalmopathy. To explore V-J signatures that separate ophthalmopathy from hyperthyroidism, a discovery set of about a hundred patients was enrolled, consisting of 43 with ophthalmopathy and about 60 with stable hyperthyroidism.

CDR1 and CDR2, per the germline V gene, are SGHRS and YFSETQ. Reading from cysteine to phenylalanine, the CDR3 counts 15 amino acids. The sequence is cut down to CDR3 DNA, 45 bases in frame from base 1. The junction carries 13 bases between V and J, which are trimmed by 0 bases and 3 bases respectively. For repertoire sequencing, TCR beta CDR3 regions were amplified from RNA transcripts. HTBI primers and the Qiagen OneStep RT-PCR kit were used in a first-round RT-PCR, which was followed by a second-round multiplex PCR, size selection and purification. Libraries were sequenced paired-end with 100 bp reads on an Illumina HiSeq2000. As for how the authors treated the data: SOAPnuke was used to process the reads, throwing out any read that had adapters, had uncalled bases, had a mean Phred below 15, or lacked an exact constant-primer or identifier match. COPE v1.2.5 was used to merge the high-quality paired reads. Clonotypes were defined as unique nucleotide sequences and were aligned to IMGT TRB V, D and J references using MiTCR v1.1. Only V-J combinations with frequency above 0.0001 were analysed, covering approximately 99% of repertoires. A TCR clonal expansion and chaos score per V-J combination was defined as the ratio of F50 clonal expansion to chaos observed in the TCRdist matrix. Welch's t-statistics and random forest were used to reduce features to 10 to 15 V-J combinations, which were fed into a naive Bayes classifier. Thyroid-blood repertoire similarity was quantified with the Morisita-Horn index. TCRdb trimmed the raw reads at Q25, called clones with MiXCR and kept productive beta chains. Rows matching on CDR3 protein sequence are summarized as one entry with the most common DNA and genes. The V and J calls, along with clone size, are taken from TCRdb and not from the paper's own processing. This sample gives some 1.1 million distinct CDR3 sequences in total; about 35% of them show up just once. The leading ten clones occupy over 8.5% of the sample.

Patients with hyperthyroidism were aged 18 to 65 years, had been newly diagnosed, and had a disease duration of less than 2 months. Patients were excluded if they had other autoimmune diseases, uncontrolled infections, pregnancy or lactation. Diagnosis was based on clinical symptoms, serum thyroxine, TRAb, thyroid ultrasound and orbital computed tomography. Total RNA was extracted with Trizol reagent and quality-checked on an Agilent 2100 Bioanalyzer. On this clonotype itself: This clone's antigen is unknown. Base qualities are not provided; no much larger clone lies one nucleotide away.

General findings and caveats noted by the study authors: In validation, the model predicted ophthalmopathy progression with more than 70% sensitivity and 72.22% specificity; fewer than 15 predicted patients were CT-confirmed with GO in a median of about 6.1 months. Ophthalmopathy was separated from stable hyperthyroidism by the 13-signature model with 85% to 90% sensitivity and less than 82% specificity in cross-validation and with 80%/75% in the test set. Most expanded thyroid clonotypes with frequency above 0.001 were also detected in blood, suggesting blood repertoires may reflect the thyroid immune response. No statistical method was used to predetermine the sample size, and group allocation was not hidden from the investigators.

The chain joins TRBV5-1 to TRBJ2-7, with TRBD2 perhaps the D gene, on 5 matching bases. This TCR derives from an adult man with Graves' hyperthyroidism. Sequencing was carried out using peripheral blood or thyroid tissue (not recorded which). The CDR3 region has the sequence CASSLGGFERYEQYF. The sequenced DNA is TGCGCCAGCAGCTTGGGAGGGTTTGAACGCTACGAGCAGTACTTC.